A single sample gave rise to the 29 T cell receptor beta chains below, sequenced in a study of glioma-infiltrating T cells after dendritic cell vaccination. Sample time point: after dendritic cell vaccination, including at tumor progression/relapse. Here immunoSEQ multiplex PCR was the method, and the copy in TCRdb shows in-frame clones only, minus some. This sample has around 60,000 clones, with roughly 86% found just once. The sample here was blood, taken after dendritic cell vaccination. These receptors were taken from a human donor with glioblastoma.

Note on this clone: Other DNA sequences in the sample encode the same CDR3. The chain combines TRBV6-5 with TRBJ1-6; D is ambiguous. Trimming removed 2 bases from V and 8 bases from J, with 16 bases in between. In germline, CDR1 is MNHEY, CDR2 SVGAGI. The CDR3 spans 16 residues. The CDR3 nucleotides read TGTGCCAGCAGTTACAGTCCAGGAGGTGTAGATTCACCCCTCCACTTT. Amino acid sequence: CASSYSPGGVDSPLHF.

The CDR3 loop reads CASSTAGGSTDTQYF. The CDR3 region has the DNA TGTGCCAGCAGTACTGCGGGGGGCAGCACAGATACGCAGTATTTT. This chain joins TRBV6-5 and TRBJ2-3; 8 bases align to TRBD2. This CDR3 region has 15 residues. J gave up 0 bases and V 5 bases, and 4 bases lay outside the gene matches. In germline, CDR1 is MNHEY, CDR2 SVGAGI.

The chain recombines TRBV4-2 with TRBJ2-7; 11 nucleotides align to TRBD1. CDR3 length: 14 amino acids. The J segment lost 6 bases and the V segment lost 4 bases, leaving 5 bases of the junction unmatched. Germline CDR1 is LGHNA and CDR2 is YNFKEQ. The CDR3 loop is CASSRGTGGLEQYF. The CDR3 DNA follows: TGTGCCAGCAGCCGCGGGACAGGGGGACTCGAGCAGTACTTC.

The chain links TRBV4-3 to TRBJ2-5; 14 bases map to TRBD2. The germline gives CDR1 LGHNA, CDR2 YSLEER. This CDR3 comprises 18 residues. The V gene end was trimmed by 1 base and the J gene end by 5 bases; junction bases not matched to a gene: 9. CDR3 amino acids: CASSQARLAGGHRETQYF. The CDR3, as DNA: TGCGCCAGCAGCCAAGCGCGACTAGCGGGGGGGCATAGGGAGACCCAGTACTTC.

The chain uses TRBV13 and TRBJ1-5; no firm D call. Germline CDR1 and CDR2: PRHDT and FYEKMQ (reference sequence). The CDR3 runs 15 residues. V lost 1 base and J lost 2, with 9 bases in between. CDR3 region: CASSLAGVGNQPQHF. CDR3 bases: TGTGCCAGCAGCTTAGCCGGGGTGGGCAATCAGCCCCAGCATTTT.

The V and J genes are TRBV7-9 and TRBJ1-2, with TRBD1 as a possible D gene (6 bases). V lost 5 bases to trimming and J lost 3 bases, with 13 bases between them. The CDR3 totals 14 residues. CDR1 and CDR2 (germline): SEHNR, FQNEAQ (reference sequence). The CDR3 sequence: CASSPTGQHYGYTF. CDR3 nucleotide sequence: TGTGCCAGCAGCCCAACTGGACAGCACTATGGCTACACCTTC.

The chain is built from TRBV29-1 and TRBJ2-6; TRBD1 is a possible D gene (6 bases). This CDR3 has 15 residues. Trimming stripped 7 bases from V and 0 bases from J, with 13 bases between. The V gene's germline CDR1 is SQVTM and CDR2 ANQGSEA. The CDR3, as DNA: TGCAGCGCCGTCTGGGGGCTCTCTGGGGCCAACGTCCTGACTTTC. Protein: CSAVWGLSGANVLTF.

This clone showed up just a few times. The chain joins TRBV5-1 to TRBJ1-5, with 9 positions matching TRBD1. J was trimmed by 4 bases and V by 4 bases; bases with no gene match: 6. There are 15 residues in the CDR3. Germline-derived CDR1 and CDR2 are SGHRS and YFSETQ. The CDR3 loop reads CASSPQTGGNQPQHF. CDR3 coding DNA: TGCGCCAGCAGCCCCCAGACAGGGGGTAATCAGCCCCAGCATTTT. The whole variable domain, filled in from reference TRBV5-1 and TRBJ1-5, reads KAGVTQTPRYLIKTRGQQVTLSCSPISGHRSVSWYQQTPGQGLQFLFEYFSETQRNKGNFPGRFSGRQFSNSRSEMNVSTLELGDSALYLCASSPQTGGNQPQHFGDGTRLSIL.

The chain combines TRBV5-1 with TRBJ2-1, with 11 bases lining up with TRBD2. Looked up from germline, CDR1 is SGHRS and CDR2 is YFSETQ. V was pared by 0 bases and J by 4 bases, with 3 bases of the junction left unmatched. This CDR3 has 16 amino acids. CDR3 sequence reads: CASSLGTSGLYNEQFF. CDR3 DNA: TGCGCCAGCAGCTTGGGGACTAGCGGGCTTTACAATGAGCAGTTCTTC.

This sequence joins TRBV30 and TRBJ1-4; D perhaps matches TRBD1 (5 bases). CDR3 length: 13 amino acids. Germline CDR1 and CDR2: GTSNPN and SVGIG (reference sequence). The CDR3 sequence: CAHGGARGEKLFF. CDR3 coding DNA: TGTGCACACGGAGGGGCCCGAGGTGAAAAACTGTTTTTT. Using reference TRBV30 and TRBJ1-4 for the parts outside the CDR3, the full variable domain is SQTIHQWPATLVQPVGSPLSLECTVEGTSNPNLYWYRQAAGRGLQLLFYSVGIGQISSEVPQNLSASRPQDRQFILSSKKLLLSDSGFYLCAHGGARGEKLFFGSGTQLSVL.

The genes are TRBV5-4 and TRBJ1-2; no clear D. This CDR3 has 16 residues. Germline assignment: CDR1 SGHNT and CDR2 YYREEE (reference sequence). V lost 2 bases and J lost 4, with 18 bases in between. The CDR3 nucleotides read TGTGCCAGCAGCTTAAAAGGAAAAATGGGCCTCTATGGCTACACCTTC. As protein: CASSLKGKMGLYGYTF.

The J gene is TRBJ1-2, the V gene TRBV4-3; D is unclear. This CDR3 has 15 residues. With 0 bases removed from V and 1 base from J, the gap between germline ends came to 9 bases. Germline-derived CDR1 and CDR2 are LGHNA and YSLEER. CDR3 protein: CASSQDSPLNYGYTF. The DNA for the CDR3 is TGCGCCAGCAGCCAAGATAGTCCCCTTAACTATGGCTACACCTTC.

This rearrangement joins TRBV2 to TRBJ1-2, with 7 positions matching TRBD1. V lost 2 bases, J lost 4 bases, and 13 bases stayed unmatched. This CDR3 contains 17 residues. Looked up from germline, CDR1 is SNHLY and CDR2 is FYNNEI. CDR3: CASSEWESRDSIYGYTF. The CDR3 bases are TGTGCCAGCAGTGAATGGGAAAGCCGGGACAGCATCTATGGCTACACCTTC.

This chain uses TRBV2 with TRBJ1-2, with 7 bases matching TRBD1. Germline CDR1 reads SNHLY; CDR2 reads FYNNEI. There are 12 residues in the CDR3. V shed 7 bases and J 8 bases; nucleotides not matched to a gene: 7. The CDR3 DNA sequence: TGTGCCAGCACCTTACAGGGGAACGGCTACACCTTC. It codes for CASTLQGNGYTF.

The chain links TRBV19 to TRBJ1-2, with a weak D call TRBD1 (6 bases). Germline assignment: CDR1 LNHDA and CDR2 SQIVND (reference sequence). Trimming took 4 bases from V and 4 from J, leaving 13 bases between them. The CDR3 runs 14 residues. CDR3 sequence: CASSKAGAAYGYTF. The CDR3 region has the DNA TGTGCCAGTAGTAAGGCGGGGGCCGCCTATGGCTACACCTTC.

The sample holds a few counts of this clone. V and J are TRBV11-3 and TRBJ2-1; 9 nucleotides agree with TRBD2. Germline V gives CDR1 SGHNT, CDR2 YENEEA. Unmatched junction bases numbered 6, after V lost 8 bases and J lost 4 bases. The CDR3 has 14 amino acids. The CDR3 sequence: CASGATSGYNEQFF. The CDR3 nucleotides read TGTGCCAGCGGAGCGACTAGCGGATACAATGAGCAGTTCTTC.

This chain joins TRBV11-2 and TRBJ1-1, with D unresolved. V was shortened by 5 bases and J by 6 bases, with 16 bases between the two germline ends. Germline loops: CDR1 SGHAT, CDR2 FQNNGV. The CDR3 length is 14 residues. The CDR3 loop reads CASSHYNDFSEAFF. The DNA for the CDR3 is TGTGCCAGCAGCCACTACAACGATTTCTCTGAAGCTTTCTTT.

The chain joins TRBV30 to TRBJ1-1; no clear D gene. Germline CDR1 GTSNPN, CDR2 SVGIG (reference sequence). The CDR3 is made up of 15 amino acids. V gave up 2 bases and J gave up 4 bases, with 17 bases separating them. In DNA form, the CDR3 reads TGTGCCTGGAGTCCAACGAGGACTGGATTCACTGAAGCTTTCTTT. This codes for CAWSPTRTGFTEAFF.

This clone was seen only a few times. The chain combines TRBV7-9 with TRBJ2-1, with a tentative D call TRBD2 (5 bases). CDR3 length equals 15 residues. The germline CDR1 and CDR2 sequences are SEHNR and FQNEAQ (reference sequence). V lost 5 bases to trimming and J lost 0 bases, with 11 bases between them. CDR3 residues: CASSLTGSSYNEQFF. CDR3 nucleotides: TGTGCCAGCAGCCTGACGGGGAGCTCCTACAATGAGCAGTTCTTC.

This clone has only one observation. Its ends do not fully match the called genes, so a read error is possible. This chain joins TRBV4-1 and TRBJ1-1; TRBD1 is a possible D gene (6 bases). The CDR3 is made up of 15 amino acids. Germline V CDR1 and CDR2: MGHRA, YSYEKL. The CDR3 coding sequence is TGCGCCAGCAACCAACAAGGCGGGAGGGGGACTGAAGCTTTCTTT. This sequence encodes CASNQQGGRGTEAFF.

The sample holds one count of this clone. The identical CDR3 is also encoded by other nucleotide sequences in the sample. The J gene is TRBJ2-5, the V gene TRBV5-1; D uncertain. The CDR3 covers 13 residues. CDR1 SGHRS and CDR2 YFSETQ come from the germline V gene. Between the trimmed V and J ends, which lost 1 base and 2 bases, there was a span of 6 bases. This CDR3 reads CASSLRQQETQYF. The CDR3 DNA reads TGCGCCAGCAGCTTGCGCCAGCAAGAGACCCAGTACTTC.

CDR3 DNA sequence: TGTGCCAGTATCAGGAGGGGCCGCACTGAAGCTTTCTTT. Encoded protein: CASIRRGRTEAFF. V and J are TRBV19 and TRBJ1-1; D might be TRBD1 (5 bases). V was shortened by 7 bases and J by 4 bases, with 13 bases between the two germline ends. Germline CDR1 is LNHDA and CDR2 is SQIVND (reference sequence). The length of the CDR3 is 13 residues.

The CDR3 bases are TGTGCCATCAGAGGCGAGGGTAGAGACAATCAGCCCCAGCATTTT. Translated: CAIRGEGRDNQPQHF. This chain uses TRBV10-3 with TRBJ1-5; D not resolved. CDR1 is ENHRY and CDR2 is SYGVKD in the germline V gene. V dropped 6 bases and J dropped 3 bases, with 15 bases sitting between them. The CDR3 has 15 residues.

The chain uses TRBV6-1 and TRBJ1-5, with unresolved D. Germline CDR1 is MNHNS and CDR2 is SASEGT. Trimming shortened V by 8 bases and J by 7 bases, and 15 bases separated the two germline ends. The CDR3 extends over 13 amino acids. CDR3 region: CASLFTRGQPQHF. The DNA for the CDR3 is TGTGCCAGCCTATTTACTCGGGGACAGCCCCAGCATTTT.

The V gene is TRBV15, the J gene TRBJ1-4, with a tentative D call TRBD1 (6 bases). Trimming cost V 0 bases and J 4 bases, with 12 bases left between them. This CDR3 has 16 amino acids. Germline V gene data show CDR1 as LNHNV and CDR2 as YYDKDF (reference sequence). The CDR3 sequence: CATSRDHGGHNEKLFF. As DNA, the CDR3 is TGTGCCACCAGCAGAGACCATGGGGGACATAATGAAAAACTGTTTTTT.

The chain carries TRBV6-6 and TRBJ2-1; 8 bases line up with TRBD2. Trimming removed 5 bases from V and 7 bases from J; junction bases left unmatched: 7. CDR1 and CDR2 from the germline V gene are MNHNY and SVGAGI (reference sequence). The length of the CDR3 is 14 residues. CDR3: CASSPLGGGNEQFF. CDR3 bases: TGTGCCAGCAGTCCGTTGGGCGGGGGGAATGAGCAGTTCTTC.

The chain carries TRBV6-1 and TRBJ2-1; 8 bases align to TRBD1. This CDR3 region has 15 residues. With V trimmed by 8 bases and J by 3 bases, 9 bases remained unmatched. Germline loops: CDR1 MNHNS, CDR2 SASEGT. The CDR3 DNA sequence: TGTGCCAGCTCACTCGCAGGGGGCGGCTACAATGAGCAGTTCTTC. This codes for CASSLAGGGYNEQFF.

The CDR3 sequence: CASSPQLAGSDTQYF. Written as DNA, the CDR3 is TGTGCCAGCTCACCACAGCTAGCTGGTTCAGATACGCAGTATTTT. The chain combines TRBV18 with TRBJ2-3; D might be TRBD2 (5 bases). CDR3 size: 15 residues. V lost 1 base and J 4 bases, leaving 12 bases between the germline ends. The germline gives CDR1 KGHSH, CDR2 LQKENI.

The rearrangement uses TRBV29-1 and TRBJ2-5; 8 nucleotides match TRBD2. The junction had 8 bases not matched to a gene; V was cut back by 4 bases and J by 4 bases. Germline V gene data show CDR1 as SQVTM and CDR2 as ANQGSEA. The CDR3 loop spans 14 amino acids. Here the CDR3 reads CSVGRGGPRETQYF. CDR3 coding DNA: TGCAGCGTTGGCCGGGGGGGCCCGAGAGAGACCCAGTACTTC.